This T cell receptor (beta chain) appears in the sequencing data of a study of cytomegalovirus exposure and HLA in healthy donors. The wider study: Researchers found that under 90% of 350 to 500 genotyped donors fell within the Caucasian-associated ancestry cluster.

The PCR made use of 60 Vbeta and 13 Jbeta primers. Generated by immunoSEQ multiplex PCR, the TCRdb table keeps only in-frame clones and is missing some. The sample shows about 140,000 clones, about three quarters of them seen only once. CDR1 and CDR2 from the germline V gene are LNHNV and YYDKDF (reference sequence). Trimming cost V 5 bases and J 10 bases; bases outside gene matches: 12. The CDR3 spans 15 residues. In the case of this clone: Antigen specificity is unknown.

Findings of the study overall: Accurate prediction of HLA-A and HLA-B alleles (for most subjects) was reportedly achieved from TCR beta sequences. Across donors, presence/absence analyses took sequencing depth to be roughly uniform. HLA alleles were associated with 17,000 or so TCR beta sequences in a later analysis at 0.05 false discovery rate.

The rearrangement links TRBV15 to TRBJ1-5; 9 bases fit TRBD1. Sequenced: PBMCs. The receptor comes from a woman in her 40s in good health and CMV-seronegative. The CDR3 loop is CATSGPDRGLFPQHF. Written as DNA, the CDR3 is TGTGCCACCAGCGGCCCGGACAGGGGTTTATTTCCCCAGCATTTT. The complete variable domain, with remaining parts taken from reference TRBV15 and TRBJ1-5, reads DAMVIQNPRYQVTQFGKPVTLSCSQTLNHNVMYWYQQKSSQAPKLLFHYYDKDFNNEADTPDNFQSRRPNTSFCFLDIRSPGLGDTAMYLCATSGPDRGLFPQHFGDGTRLSIL.